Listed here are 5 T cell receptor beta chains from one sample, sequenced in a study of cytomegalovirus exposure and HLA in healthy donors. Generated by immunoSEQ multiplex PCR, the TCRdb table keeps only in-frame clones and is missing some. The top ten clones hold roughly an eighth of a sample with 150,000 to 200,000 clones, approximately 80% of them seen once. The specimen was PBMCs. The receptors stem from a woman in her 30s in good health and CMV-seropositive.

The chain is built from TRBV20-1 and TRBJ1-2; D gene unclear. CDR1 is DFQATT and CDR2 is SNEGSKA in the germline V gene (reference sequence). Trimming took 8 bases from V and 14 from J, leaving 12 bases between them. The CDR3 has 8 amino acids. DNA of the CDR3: TGCAGTCCCCCCCCCGGTACCTTC. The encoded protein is CSPPPGTF.

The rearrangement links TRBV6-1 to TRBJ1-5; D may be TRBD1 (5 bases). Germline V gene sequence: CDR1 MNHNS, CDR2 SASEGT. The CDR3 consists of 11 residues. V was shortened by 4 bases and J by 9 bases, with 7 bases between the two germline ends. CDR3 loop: CASSVGGPQHF. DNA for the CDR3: TGTGCCAGCAGTGTGGGGGGGCCCCAGCATTTT.

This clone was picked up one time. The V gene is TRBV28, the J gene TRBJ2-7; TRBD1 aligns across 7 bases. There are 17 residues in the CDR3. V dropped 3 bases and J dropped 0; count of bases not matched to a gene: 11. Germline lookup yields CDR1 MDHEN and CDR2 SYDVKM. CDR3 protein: CASSLGRGQASSYEQYF. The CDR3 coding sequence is TGTGCCAGCAGTTTGGGAAGAGGACAGGCTAGCTCCTACGAGCAGTACTTC.

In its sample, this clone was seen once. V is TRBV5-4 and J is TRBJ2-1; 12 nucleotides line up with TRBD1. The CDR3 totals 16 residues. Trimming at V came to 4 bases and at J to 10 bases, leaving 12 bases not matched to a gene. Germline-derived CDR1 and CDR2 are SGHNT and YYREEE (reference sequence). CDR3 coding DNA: TGTGCCAGCAGCCCGTCCGGGACAGGGGGCGGGGGCGAGCAGTTCTTC. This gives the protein CASSPSGTGGGGEQFF.

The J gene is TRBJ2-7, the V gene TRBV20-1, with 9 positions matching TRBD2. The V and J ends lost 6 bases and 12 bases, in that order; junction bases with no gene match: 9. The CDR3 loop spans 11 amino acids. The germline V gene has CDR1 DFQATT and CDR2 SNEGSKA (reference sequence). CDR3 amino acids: CSARQREDPYF. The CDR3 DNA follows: TGCAGTGCCCGGCAGCGGGAGGATCCGTACTTC.